This TCR beta chain is from a study of T cell changes during pregnancy in multiple sclerosis. The table came from immunoSEQ multiplex PCR; TCRdb's copy has only in-frame clones and leaves some out. The sample holds 33,000 or so clones, 89% seen once. Germline V CDR1 and CDR2: LNHDA, SQIVND (reference sequence). There are 17 residues in the CDR3. Between the trimmed V and J ends, which lost 3 bases and 4 bases, there was a span of 19 bases. This sequence joins TRBV19 and TRBJ2-1; D is possibly TRBD2 (5 bases). The source of this sequence is a female donor with multiple sclerosis, enrolled in a pregnancy study. This specimen was CD8+ T cells from peripheral blood mononuclear cells, taken in the second trimester of pregnancy. Written as DNA, the CDR3 is TGTGCCAGTAGTATCACTGTTGAGAGAGGGCCTTACAATGAGCAGTTCTTC. Its translation is CASSITVERGPYNEQFF.